These 26 T cell receptor beta chains were sequenced from one sample in a study of cytomegalovirus exposure and HLA in healthy donors. Primers included in the PCR were 60 Vbeta and 13 Jbeta primers. Profiling relied on immunoSEQ multiplex PCR, and the TCRdb table lists in-frame clones only, not all of them. The repertoire holds 150,000 to 200,000 clones, with roughly 80% as singletons. Specimen: PBMCs. The receptors originated from a woman between 18 and 29 years old in good health and CMV-seronegative.

The rearrangement links TRBV25-1 to TRBJ2-7; TRBD2 matches at 7 bases. CDR1 is MGHDK and CDR2 is SYGVNS in the germline V gene. This CDR3 is built from 15 residues. With V trimmed by 1 base and J by 5 bases, 8 bases remained unmatched. CDR3 nucleotides: TGTGCCAGCAGTGAATTTGAGGGAGGGCCCGACGAGCAGTACTTC. The encoded protein is CASSEFEGGPDEQYF.

Of note for this clone: An end of the junction does not agree with germline; a read error may underlie this. The genes are TRBV11-2 and TRBJ1-1; D might be TRBD1 (6 bases). The germline gives CDR1 SGHAT, CDR2 FQNNGV. The CDR3 spans 16 residues. The CDR3 nucleotides read TGTGCCAGCAGCCTAGAGGTGGGGGCCCTGAACACTGAAGCTTTCTTT. Residues: CASSLEVGALNTEAFF.

CDR3 protein: CASSSRGAWEQYF. The CDR3 region has the DNA TGTGCCAGCAGTTCACGGGGGGCATGGGAGCAGTACTTC. The rearrangement joins TRBV6-5 to TRBJ2-5; TRBD2 is a possible D gene (7 bases). CDR1 is MNHEY and CDR2 is SVGAGI in the germline V gene. This CDR3 is 13 amino acids long. Trimming took off 4 bases at V and 11 bases at J, with 17 bases between the two ends.

The chain carries TRBV15 and TRBJ1-1; TRBD1 agrees at 8 bases. The germline V gene has CDR1 LNHNV and CDR2 YYDKDF (reference sequence). The length of the CDR3 is 13 residues. V was pared by 5 bases and J by 13 bases, with 12 bases of the junction left unmatched. The CDR3 region has the DNA TGTGCCACCAGCGGGACTGACAGGGGACTGGTTTTCTTT. It is translated as CATSGTDRGLVFF.

V gene TRBV2 combines with J gene TRBJ2-1, with D perhaps matching TRBD1 (6 bases). Germline V lookup: CDR1 SNHLY, CDR2 FYNNEI. The CDR3 consists of 17 residues. The V and J ends lost 4 bases and 6 bases respectively, with 22 bases between them. CDR3 protein: CASSALAGQLTGNEQFF. DNA of the CDR3: TGTGCCAGCAGTGCATTGGCTGGACAGCTGACTGGCAATGAGCAGTTCTTC.

This chain connects TRBV4-3 to TRBJ2-3; tentative D call: TRBD1 (6 bases). The CDR3 is 14 residues long. The V end was cut by 4 bases, the J end by 2 bases, with 10 bases between. Germline CDR1 is LGHNA and CDR2 is YSLEER. In nucleotides, the CDR3 is TGCGCCAGCAGCCGTGACAGGTTCACAGATACGCAGTATTTT. Encoded protein: CASSRDRFTDTQYF.

This clone was detected only a few times. The chain's CDR3 is CASSPSPGTSGANVLTF. Here the CDR3 DNA reads TGCGCCAGCAGCCCGTCACCCGGGACTTCTGGGGCCAACGTCCTGACTTTC. This chain joins TRBV4-3 and TRBJ2-6; D is possibly TRBD2 (6 bases). The CDR3 runs to 17 residues. Germline CDR1 is LGHNA and CDR2 is YSLEER. V was clipped by 4 bases and J by 1 base, with 14 bases between them.

The rearrangement joins TRBV4-1 to TRBJ1-5; TRBD1 is a possible D gene (6 bases). This CDR3 has 17 residues. Germline CDR1 MGHRA, CDR2 YSYEKL. The ends were cut back, 1 base at V and 7 bases at J, with 20 bases in the middle. The DNA of the CDR3 is TGCGCCAGCAGCCAAGCAAACCTGGGAGGGGGTGGCCAGCCCCAGCATTTT. Amino acids: CASSQANLGGGGQPQHF.

The V gene is TRBV19, the J gene TRBJ2-7, with D perhaps TRBD2 (5 bases). V gave up 4 bases and J gave up 4 bases, with 14 bases separating them. The length of the CDR3 is 14 residues. Germline V lookup: CDR1 LNHDA, CDR2 SQIVND (reference sequence). The CDR3 coding sequence is TGTGCCAGTAGTACCTTGGTAGAGCGGTACGAGCAGTACGTC. This encodes CASSTLVERYEQYV.

The V gene is TRBV10-3, the J gene TRBJ2-1, with 11 bases matching TRBD2. CDR1 and CDR2 (germline): ENHRY, SYGVKD. The CDR3 covers 17 residues. Trimming removed 6 bases from V and 4 bases from J; junction bases left unmatched: 11. The CDR3 protein is CAISLTSGSLGYNEQFF. Written as DNA, the CDR3 is TGTGCCATCAGCCTTACTAGCGGGAGTTTGGGATACAATGAGCAGTTCTTC.

This clone showed up just a few times. One junction end disagrees with the germline gene, perhaps due to a read error. The rearrangement links TRBV7-9 to TRBJ1-6; 7 positions agree with TRBD1. The CDR3 sequence is 15 residues long. CDR1 is SEHNR, CDR2 FQNEAQ, per germline (reference sequence). CDR3 sequence (DNA): TGTTCCAGCAGCACAGGGACAGAATGGAATTCACCCCTCCACTTT. Protein sequence: CSSSTGTEWNSPLHF.

The DNA of the CDR3 is TGCGCCAGCAGCTTACAGGGGCGGGCTGAAGCTTTCTTT. Its translation is CASSLQGRAEAFF. The chain employs TRBV10-2 and TRBJ1-1; 7 bases match TRBD1. Losses at the gene ends were 6 bases for V and 6 bases for J; bases not matched to a gene: 7. Germline V lookup: CDR1 WSHSY, CDR2 SAAADI. CDR3 length: 13 amino acids.

This sequence joins TRBV2 and TRBJ1-1; TRBD1 agrees at 8 bases. The germline V gene encodes CDR1 SNHLY and CDR2 FYNNEI. This CDR3 region has 13 residues. V lost 5 bases to trimming and J lost 6 bases; unmatched junction nucleotides: 5. Here the CDR3 DNA reads TGTGCCAGCAGTCTTACGACAGGGGCTGAAGCTTTCTTT. Translating it yields CASSLTTGAEAFF.

The V gene is TRBV30, the J gene TRBJ2-7; D is possibly TRBD1 or TRBD2 (9 bases each). V lost 1 base to trimming and J lost 2 bases, with 24 bases between them. CDR1 is GTSNPN and CDR2 is SVGIG in the germline V gene (reference sequence). This CDR3 spans 18 amino acids. CDR3 amino acids: CAWSDGTGRLAGPYEQYF. CDR3 nucleotides: TGTGCCTGGAGTGACGGGACAGGGAGGCTAGCGGGACCCTACGAGCAGTACTTC.

The chain uses TRBV9 and TRBJ2-7, with 8 bases matching TRBD1. Germline trimming cut 4 bases from V and 4 bases from J; bases unmatched to any gene: 7. CDR1 is SGDLS, CDR2 YYNGEE, per germline. The CDR3 length is 14 residues. The CDR3 loop reads CASSQGQGRYEQYF. CDR3 nucleotide sequence: TGTGCCAGCAGCCAAGGACAGGGTCGGTACGAGCAGTACTTC.

The CDR3 DNA sequence: TGTGCCAGCAGCGTGGGACTAGCGGGAGGGCCTTGGGCAGATACGCAGTATTTT. Translation: CASSVGLAGGPWADTQYF. The V gene is TRBV9, the J gene TRBJ2-3; TRBD2 agrees at 16 bases. V was clipped by 2 bases and J by 4 bases; unmatched bases: 7. From germline, CDR1 is SGDLS and CDR2 YYNGEE. CDR3 length: 18 amino acids.

V usage is TRBV28 and J usage is TRBJ1-1, with 7 bases aligning to TRBD1. V was clipped by 6 bases and J by 10 bases; unmatched bases: 8. This CDR3 has 12 residues. CDR1 is MDHEN, CDR2 SYDVKM, per germline. In DNA form, the CDR3 reads TGTGCCAGCAGACTACCACAGGGGCTAGCTTTCTTT. Translation gives CASRLPQGLAFF.

CDR3 sequence: CASTVAGGYNEQFF. In DNA form, the CDR3 reads TGTGCCAGTACTGTAGCGGGTGGCTACAATGAGCAGTTCTTC. The chain recombines TRBV19 with TRBJ2-1; TRBD2 aligns across 7 bases. The ends lost 7 bases at V and 3 bases at J; junction bases unmatched: 6. The CDR3 length is 14 residues. From germline, CDR1 is LNHDA and CDR2 SQIVND (reference sequence).

The V gene is TRBV19, the J gene TRBJ1-2, with D possibly TRBD1 on 5 matching bases. This CDR3 is built from 15 residues. CDR1 and CDR2 (germline): LNHDA, SQIVND (reference sequence). V shed 6 bases and J shed 3 bases, with 17 bases lying between them. Here the CDR3 reads CASSSNSGGDYGYTF. Here the CDR3 DNA reads TGTGCCAGTAGCAGTAATTCGGGGGGTGACTATGGCTACACCTTC.

The chain uses TRBV25-1 and TRBJ2-5; D gene ambiguous. V lost 3 bases, J lost 5 bases, and 10 bases lay in between. The CDR3 is made up of 13 amino acids. CDR1 is MGHDK, CDR2 SYGVNS, per germline. The DNA for the CDR3 is TGTGCCAGCAGTGAGGCAGACGGGGAGACCCAGTACTTC. Translated: CASSEADGETQYF.

The gene calls are TRBV11-3 and TRBJ2-3; D is possibly TRBD2 (6 bases). V lost 1 base, J lost 4 bases, and 15 bases lay in between. The germline V gene has CDR1 SGHNT and CDR2 YENEEA. This CDR3 is built from 16 residues. This CDR3 reads CASSLGSTRDSDTQYF. For the CDR3, the DNA is TGTGCCAGCAGCTTAGGGTCGACTAGGGATTCAGATACGCAGTATTTT.

The CDR3 here is CASSWDSYEQCV. The CDR3 DNA is TGCGCCAGCAGTTGGGACAGCTACGAGCAGTGCGTC. The V call is TRBV10-2, the J call TRBJ2-7; 7 bases agree with TRBD1. The CDR3 is made up of 12 amino acids. CDR1 and CDR2 from the germline V gene are WSHSY and SAAADI.

The chain links TRBV29-1 to TRBJ2-5; 7 bases are shared with TRBD1. With V trimmed by 7 bases and J by 1 base, 12 bases remained unmatched. In germline, CDR1 is SQVTM, CDR2 ANQGSEA. This CDR3 is 15 amino acids long. As DNA, the CDR3 is TGCAGCGCAGTCCCTCGGACAGGTGGCCAAGAGACCCAGTACTTC. Protein sequence: CSAVPRTGGQETQYF.

This chain joins TRBV2 and TRBJ2-5; 9 positions match TRBD1. The CDR3 is 16 residues long. Trimming at V came to 4 bases and at J to 5 bases, leaving 11 bases not matched to a gene. CDR1 and CDR2 from the germline V gene are SNHLY and FYNNEI. The CDR3 region is CASSVLSTGGSETQYF. CDR3 coding DNA: TGTGCCAGCAGTGTTCTTTCCACAGGGGGCAGTGAGACCCAGTACTTC.

As to this clone: The junction differs from germline at one of its ends, possibly a read error. This sample includes further DNA sequences coding for the same CDR3. V gene TRBV6-1 combines with J gene TRBJ2-2; 10 nucleotides agree with TRBD2. CDR1 is MNHNS, CDR2 SASEGT, per germline. CDR3 length: 15 amino acids. The CDR3, as DNA: TGTGCCAGCAGTGAATCACTAGCGGGGACCGGGGAGCTATTTTTT. It is translated as CASSESLAGTGELFF.

This chain uses TRBV29-1 with TRBJ2-1; 13 nucleotides line up with TRBD2. Germline CDR1 SQVTM, CDR2 ANQGSEA. CDR3 length: 15 amino acids. J gave up 9 bases and V 8 bases, and 13 bases lay outside the gene matches. The CDR3 protein is CSFGTSGNSFGEQFF. The CDR3 DNA follows: TGCAGCTTCGGGACTAGCGGGAATAGTTTCGGTGAGCAGTTCTTC.